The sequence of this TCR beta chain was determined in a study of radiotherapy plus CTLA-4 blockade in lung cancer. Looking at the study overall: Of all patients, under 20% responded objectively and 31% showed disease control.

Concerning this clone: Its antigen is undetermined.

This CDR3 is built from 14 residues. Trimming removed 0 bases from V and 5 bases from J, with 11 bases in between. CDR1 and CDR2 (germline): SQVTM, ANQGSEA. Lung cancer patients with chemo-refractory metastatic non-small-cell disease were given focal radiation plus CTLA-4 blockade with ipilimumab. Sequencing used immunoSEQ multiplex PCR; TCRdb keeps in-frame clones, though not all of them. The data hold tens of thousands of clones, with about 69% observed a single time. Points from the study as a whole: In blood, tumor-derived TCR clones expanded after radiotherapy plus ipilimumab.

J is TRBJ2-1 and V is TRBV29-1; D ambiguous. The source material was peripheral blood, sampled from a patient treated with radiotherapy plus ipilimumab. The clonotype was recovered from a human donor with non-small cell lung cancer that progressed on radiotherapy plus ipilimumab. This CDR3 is CSVEDRRRDNEQFF. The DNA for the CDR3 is TGCAGCGTTGAAGACCGAAGAAGGGACAATGAGCAGTTCTTC.